This TCR beta chain was obtained from a study of blood T cell repertoires in COVID-19. Study context: The samples span acute and convalescent COVID-19 from the United States, Italy and Spain. Sources were T cells, B-cell-depleted T cells, or PBMCs; the material itself was cDNA or gDNA.

In the original analysis: How many nucleated cells were present was estimated from reference gene primer amplification. The protocol was immunoSEQ multiplex PCR, while the TCRdb copy is restricted to in-frame clones and leaves out a portion. V and J calls and clone size come straight from that table; D and trimming were deduced from the DNA. The data show roughly 39,000 clones, roughly 85% seen once. The length of the CDR3 is 14 residues. V gave up 6 bases and J gave up 0 bases; unmatched junction bases: 1. CDR1 is SNHLY, CDR2 FYNNEI, per germline. This chain uses TRBV2 with TRBJ2-2; the match to TRBD1 covers 7 bases. The receptor's source is a human donor in a cohort sampled during active COVID-19. The sequencing sample was made of peripheral blood. Written as DNA, the CDR3 is TGTGCCAGCAGAGGGACAGCGAACACCGGGGAGCTGTTTTTT. This translates into CASRGTANTGELFF.